This passage covers 8 T cell receptor beta chains from one sample sequenced in a study of blood T cell repertoires in COVID-19. The table came from immunoSEQ multiplex PCR; TCRdb's copy has only in-frame clones and leaves some out. The table has hundreds of thousands of clones, 70% to 90% seen once. The source material was peripheral blood. All receptors come from a woman aged 25 to 39 with active or convalescent COVID-19.

The CDR3 loop is CASTPSKVLTGDGNQPQHF. The CDR3 bases are TGTGCCAGCACCCCAAGCAAGGTACTGACAGGGGATGGCAATCAGCCCCAGCATTTT. The V gene is TRBV5-4, the J gene TRBJ1-5; 8 nucleotides agree with TRBD1. V shed 6 bases, J shed 2 bases, and the junction held 19 bases outside the gene matches. Germline V gene sequence: CDR1 SGHNT, CDR2 YYREEE (reference sequence). This CDR3 comprises 19 residues.

The V call is TRBV28, the J call TRBJ2-7, with D perhaps matching TRBD1 (5 bases). This CDR3 is built from 14 residues. The V gene lost 6 bases and the J gene lost 0 bases, with 12 bases spanning the gap. Germline-derived CDR1 and CDR2 are MDHEN and SYDVKM. The CDR3 protein is CASSQTGYSYEQYF. The CDR3 DNA reads TGTGCCAGCAGCCAAACAGGTTACTCCTACGAGCAGTACTTC.

The V call is TRBV30, the J call TRBJ2-7, with 8 bases fitting TRBD1. This CDR3 has 12 amino acids. The V and J ends lost 1 base and 6 bases, in that order; junction bases with no gene match: 2. Germline V CDR1 and CDR2: GTSNPN, SVGIG (reference sequence). Here the CDR3 reads CAWSGTGREQYF. As DNA, the CDR3 is TGTGCCTGGAGTGGGACAGGGCGCGAGCAGTACTTC.

J is TRBJ2-2 and V is TRBV10-3; 7 bases map to TRBD2. CDR1 is ENHRY and CDR2 is SYGVKD in the germline V gene. V dropped 0 bases and J dropped 5; count of bases not matched to a gene: 6. This CDR3 comprises 16 residues. CDR3 coding DNA: TGTGCCATCAGTGAGTCGGCGGGAGCGGAAACCGGGGAGCTGTTTTTT. This translates into CAISESAGAETGELFF.

The rearrangement links TRBV5-1 to TRBJ1-4, with 9 bases fitting TRBD1. Germline CDR1 and CDR2: SGHRS and YFSETQ. V trimming: 3 bases; J trimming: 0 bases; junction bases outside the gene matches: 9. The CDR3 is 18 residues long. The CDR3 spells CASSSRGTGSATNEKLFF. CDR3 coding DNA: TGCGCCAGCAGCTCCCGGGGGACAGGGTCTGCAACTAATGAAAAACTGTTTTTT.

This clone was detected only once. V usage is TRBV4-1 and J usage is TRBJ2-7; 7 nucleotides line up with TRBD1. Unmatched junction bases numbered 10, after V lost 6 bases and J lost 5 bases. The CDR3 is made up of 14 amino acids. The germline CDR1 and CDR2 sequences are MGHRA and YSYEKL. In nucleotides, the CDR3 is TGCGCCAGCAGTCAGCTAGGGGGCTCGGACGAGCAGTACTTC. It is translated as CASSQLGGSDEQYF.

Details on this clone: The same CDR3 also results from other DNA sequences found in this sample. This sequence joins TRBV5-1 and TRBJ1-1, with D possibly matching TRBD1 (6 bases). This CDR3 region has 14 residues. Trimming took 1 base from V and 3 from J, leaving 10 bases between them. Germline assignment: CDR1 SGHRS and CDR2 YFSETQ. The CDR3 DNA reads as TGCGCCAGCAGCTTGACAGGGAGGGACACTGAAGCTTTCTTT. The encoded protein is CASSLTGRDTEAFF.

The chain joins TRBV19 to TRBJ1-5; perhaps TRBD1 as D (6 bases). The CDR3 sequence is 18 residues long. The V gene lost 4 bases and the J gene lost 2 bases, with 21 bases spanning the gap. Germline V gives CDR1 LNHDA, CDR2 SQIVND (reference sequence). CDR3 residues: CASSTPPRTVKGNQPQHF. The CDR3 region has the DNA TGTGCCAGTAGTACCCCGCCCCGGACAGTTAAGGGCAATCAGCCCCAGCATTTT.